The sequence of this T cell receptor (beta chain) was determined in a study of cytomegalovirus exposure and HLA in healthy donors. The study's findings and limits: Trimming of TCR beta V- and J-genes showed a link, identified in a later analysis, to a missense DCLRE1C variant. An analysis that came later showed most CMV-associated TCR beta chains appearing HLA-restricted.

With respect to this clone: The target antigen is unknown.

The PCR had 60 Vbeta and 13 Jbeta primers. TCRdb's copy holds only in-frame clones and misses some; the assay was immunoSEQ multiplex PCR. This sample has 40,000 to 55,000 clones, with 72% found just once. CDR3 length equals 16 residues. With 4 bases clipped from V and 0 bases from J, the junction kept 6 bases outside the gene matches. CDR1 and CDR2 (germline): MDHEN, SYDVKM. The chain carries TRBV28 and TRBJ2-4; 7 bases are shared with TRBD1. Input material: PBMCs. This TCR came from a woman aged 45-65 years in good health and CMV-seronegative. The CDR3 loop is CASSSGQTLAKNIQYF. CDR3 in DNA: TGTGCCAGCAGTTCGGGACAGACTCTAGCCAAAAACATTCAGTACTTC.